A single sample gave rise to the 26 T cell receptor beta chains below, sequenced in a study of blood T cell repertoires in COVID-19. The method was immunoSEQ multiplex PCR; TCRdb's version includes in-frame clones alone and lacks a portion of them. The sample has some 19,000 clones; 65% to 90% are singletons. Specimen: peripheral blood. The source of these receptors is a man at least 80 years old with acute or convalescent COVID-19.

The V gene is TRBV7-9, the J gene TRBJ2-5; 7 bases align to TRBD1. The CDR3 has 14 amino acids. In germline, CDR1 is SEHNR, CDR2 FQNEAQ (reference sequence). V was clipped by 6 bases and J by 5 bases; unmatched bases: 9. The CDR3 spells CASRPTGQGETQYF. The CDR3 DNA reads as TGTGCCAGCAGGCCGACAGGGCAGGGTGAGACCCAGTACTTC.

J is TRBJ2-7 and V is TRBV2; no firm D call. Trimming took off 4 bases at V and 0 bases at J, with 7 bases between the two ends. From germline, CDR1 is SNHLY and CDR2 FYNNEI. CDR3 length: 13 residues. In nucleotides, the CDR3 is TGTGCCAGCAGTGCTCAGGACTCCTACGAGCAGTACTTC. Protein: CASSAQDSYEQYF.

This chain links TRBV19 with TRBJ2-4, with 8 bases identical to TRBD2. Germline CDR1 and CDR2: LNHDA and SQIVND (reference sequence). This CDR3 spans 15 amino acids. J lost 0 bases, V lost 4 bases, and 2 bases had no gene match. The CDR3 sequence is CASSSSGEAKNIQYF. The CDR3 DNA reads TGTGCCAGTAGTAGTAGCGGGGAAGCCAAAAACATTCAGTACTTC.

The chain couples TRBV3-1 (or the pseudogene TRBV3-2) to TRBJ2-1; a weak D match, TRBD2 (5 bases). CDR3 length: 16 residues. Germline-derived CDR1 and CDR2 are LGHDT and YNNKEL (reference sequence). Trimming cost V 0 bases and J 0 bases, with 9 bases left between them. CDR3 sequence (DNA): TGTGCCAGCAGCCAAGAAGGACTCAGCTCCTACAATGAGCAGTTCTTC. Protein sequence: CASSQEGLSSYNEQFF.

This chain joins TRBV3-1 (or the pseudogene TRBV3-2) and TRBJ2-1, with TRBD2 matching 11 bases. Germline V gene sequence: CDR1 LGHDT, CDR2 YNNKEL (reference sequence). The length of the CDR3 is 17 residues. The V segment lost 4 bases and the J segment 6 bases; nucleotides outside the gene matches: 11. In DNA, the CDR3 is TGTGCCAGCAGCCGCAGTTCCCTAGCGGGGGGAATCAATGAGCAGTTCTTC. Its translation: CASSRSSLAGGINEQFF.

This chain's CDR3 is CASSLGAFGEQYF. The CDR3 coding sequence is TGTGCCAGCAGCTTAGGGGCCTTCGGCGAGCAGTACTTC. The chain carries TRBV7-2 and TRBJ2-7; D is unresolved. Germline values: CDR1 SGHTA, CDR2 FQGNSA. Trimming took off 1 base at V and 6 bases at J, with 10 bases between the two ends. The CDR3 has 13 residues.

This clone has a handful of counts. V gene TRBV7-2 combines with J gene TRBJ1-5; no definite D call. The CDR3 has 14 amino acids. Germline V gene lookup returns CDR1 SGHTA and CDR2 FQGNSA. V was pared by 7 bases and J by 3 bases, with 13 bases between. Here the CDR3 DNA reads TGTGCCAGCACCCCTGGGCAGCTCAATCAGCCCCAGCATTTT. It is translated as CASTPGQLNQPQHF.

The V gene is TRBV7-2, the J gene TRBJ1-5, with a possible D match to TRBD1 (5 bases). Germline assignment: CDR1 SGHTA and CDR2 FQGNSA. V was shortened by 5 bases and J by 4 bases, with 18 bases between the two germline ends. The CDR3 sequence is 16 residues long. The CDR3 nucleotides are TGTGCCAGCAGCGCGGCCGGGACTGTAGTTAATCAGCCCCAGCATTTT. This gives the protein CASSAAGTVVNQPQHF.

This chain connects TRBV7-9 to TRBJ1-2; 9 bases agree with TRBD1. The germline gives CDR1 SEHNR, CDR2 FQNEAQ (reference sequence). The CDR3 runs to 13 residues. V trimming: 8 bases; J trimming: 6 bases; junction bases outside the gene matches: 7. CDR3 residues: CASSLDRGDGYTF. In nucleotides, the CDR3 is TGTGCCAGCTCCCTGGACAGGGGCGATGGCTACACCTTC.

This chain connects TRBV5-1 to TRBJ2-2; 13 bases line up with TRBD2. This CDR3 comprises 16 residues. The germline V gene encodes CDR1 SGHRS and CDR2 YFSETQ. The junction had 8 bases not matched to a gene; V was cut back by 5 bases and J by 7 bases. The CDR3 DNA is TGCGCCAGCAGTCGGACTAGCGGGGGATCACTCGGGGAGCTGTTTTTT. Translation gives CASSRTSGGSLGELFF. The full variable domain, completed using reference TRBV5-1 and TRBJ2-2, is KAGVTQTPRYLIKTRGQQVTLSCSPISGHRSVSWYQQTPGQGLQFLFEYFSETQRNKGNFPGRFSGRQFSNSRSEMNVSTLELGDSALYLCASSRTSGGSLGELFFGEGSRLTVL.

This chain uses TRBV7-9 with TRBJ1-3, with D possibly being TRBD1 (6 bases). Trimming took off 3 bases at V and 0 bases at J, with 9 bases between the two ends. The CDR3 covers 15 residues. The germline V gene encodes CDR1 SEHNR and CDR2 FQNEAQ (reference sequence). In nucleotides, the CDR3 is TGTGCCAGCAGCTTGGACAGCTTCTCTGGAAACACCATATATTTT. This gives the protein CASSLDSFSGNTIYF.

The genes are TRBV7-2 and TRBJ1-5; D remains ambiguous. The CDR3 totals 15 residues. Germline V gives CDR1 SGHTA, CDR2 FQGNSA. V lost 5 bases and J lost 7, with 18 bases in between. The CDR3 is CASSPSTGSEQPQHF. Written as DNA, the CDR3 is TGTGCCAGCAGCCCCTCAACGGGATCGGAACAGCCCCAGCATTTT.

The V and J genes are TRBV6-2 or TRBV6-3 and TRBJ1-1; 7 nucleotides match TRBD1. The germline V gene encodes CDR1 MNHEY and CDR2 SVGEGT. Trimming took 6 bases from V and 2 from J; bases not matched to a gene: 6. The CDR3 consists of 14 residues. CDR3 residues: CASSPGQANTEAFF. The CDR3 region has the DNA TGTGCCAGCAGCCCCGGACAGGCAAACACTGAAGCTTTCTTT.

This clone was found a few times. V and J are TRBV18 and TRBJ1-1; possible D gene TRBD1, 5 bases. V was cut by 6 bases and J by 0 bases, with 11 bases left in between. This CDR3 has 14 amino acids. Germline V gene lookup returns CDR1 KGHSH and CDR2 LQKENI. The CDR3 sequence: CASSVARVNTEAFF. The CDR3 coding sequence is TGTGCCAGCTCCGTCGCCAGGGTGAACACTGAAGCTTTCTTT.

This clone has a single count. The chain couples TRBV7-2 to TRBJ2-3; 9 bases are a match to TRBD2. The CDR3 is 15 amino acids. The V gene's germline CDR1 is SGHTA and CDR2 FQGNSA. V lost 2 bases, J lost 4 bases, and 4 bases stayed unmatched. As DNA, the CDR3 is TGTGCCAGCAGCTTACAAGCGGGGGGATCAGATACGCAGTATTTT. Its translation: CASSLQAGGSDTQYF. The full variable domain, in which reference TRBV7-2 and TRBJ2-3 provide the parts outside the CDR3, is GAGVSQSPSNKVTEKGKDVELRCDPISGHTALYWYRQSLGQGLEFLIYFQGNSAPDKSGLPSDRFSAERTGGSVSTLTIQRTQQEDSAVYLCASSLQAGGSDTQYFGPGTRLTVL.

The V gene is TRBV4-3, the J gene TRBJ1-2, with D possibly being TRBD1 (6 bases). Germline CDR1 is LGHNA and CDR2 is YSLEER. CDR3 length: 16 residues. Trimming took 1 base from V and 0 from J, leaving 12 bases between them. CDR3: CASSQGTVGSNYGYTF. The CDR3 nucleotides read TGCGCCAGCAGCCAAGGGACAGTGGGGTCTAACTATGGCTACACCTTC.

The chain combines TRBV24-1 with TRBJ2-5, with D possibly being TRBD1 (5 bases). Germline CDR1 reads KGHDR; CDR2 reads SFDVKD. V gave up 5 bases and J gave up 0 bases, with 12 bases separating them. This CDR3 comprises 15 residues. The CDR3 sequence: CATSAHTGYQETQYF. The CDR3 region has the DNA TGTGCCACCAGTGCGCATACAGGCTACCAAGAGACCCAGTACTTC.

The chain uses TRBV28 and TRBJ2-7, with TRBD1 as a possible D gene (5 bases). This CDR3 region has 13 residues. V lost 6 bases to trimming and J lost 2 bases, with 11 bases between them. Germline assignment: CDR1 MDHEN and CDR2 SYDVKM. The CDR3 spells CASRVAGTYEQYF. DNA of the CDR3: TGTGCCAGCAGGGTGGCAGGGACCTACGAGCAGTACTTC.

In this sample, this clone turned up many times. The CDR3 is CASSFGTEAFF. CDR3 bases: TGTGCCAGCAGCTTCGGCACTGAAGCTTTCTTT. The chain links TRBV7-9 to TRBJ1-1; D unresolved. The germline V and J ends were trimmed by 3 bases and 4 bases, with 3 bases remaining between them. The length of the CDR3 is 11 residues. Germline CDR1 reads SEHNR; CDR2 reads FQNEAQ (reference sequence).

The V and J genes are TRBV27 and TRBJ1-5; D unclear. The V and J ends lost 0 bases and 2 bases respectively, with 11 bases between them. Germline V CDR1 and CDR2: MNHEY, SMNVEV (reference sequence). The CDR3 is made up of 16 amino acids. The CDR3 sequence: CASSLSRGLGNQPQHF. The CDR3 coding sequence is TGTGCCAGCAGTTTATCCCGGGGTCTGGGCAATCAGCCCCAGCATTTT.

This sequence joins TRBV6-1 and TRBJ1-2; 9 bases line up with TRBD1. CDR3 size: 17 residues. Germline CDR1 and CDR2: MNHNS and SASEGT. Trimming took 4 bases from V and 10 from J; bases not matched to a gene: 19. The CDR3 nucleotides read TGTGCCAGCAGTGCTTACTTCCGACTTCGGGACAGGGAAACCTACACCTTC. It codes for CASSAYFRLRDRETYTF.

This clone was seen a single time. This sequence joins TRBV7-3 and TRBJ2-5; 11 positions agree with TRBD2. Germline CDR1 SGHTA, CDR2 FQGTGA. With V trimmed by 5 bases and J by 4 bases, 0 bases remained unmatched. This CDR3 has 13 amino acids. CDR3 nucleotide sequence: TGTGCCAGCAGCCTAGCGGGGGGAGAGACCCAGTACTTC. Protein sequence: CASSLAGGETQYF. The full variable domain, its missing parts supplied by reference TRBV7-3 and TRBJ2-5, is GAGVSQTPSNKVTEKGKYVELRCDPISGHTALYWYRQSLGQGPEFLIYFQGTGAADDSGLPNDRFFAVRPEGSVSTLKIQRTERGDSAVYLCASSLAGGETQYFGPGTRLLVL.

Points on this clone: This specimen includes other DNA sequences encoding the same CDR3. The rearrangement joins TRBV2 to TRBJ1-2; D is undetermined. This CDR3 region has 11 residues. Germline CDR1 reads SNHLY; CDR2 reads FYNNEI. V was pared by 3 bases and J by 7 bases, with 6 bases between. CDR3 residues: CASSDAAGYTF. In nucleotides, the CDR3 is TGTGCCAGCAGTGATGCGGCTGGCTACACCTTC.

The gene calls are TRBV3-1 (or the pseudogene TRBV3-2) and TRBJ1-3; D gene uncertain. This CDR3 spans 15 amino acids. Trimming removed 0 bases at V and 1 base at J, with 7 bases between. Germline V gene sequence: CDR1 LGHDT, CDR2 YNNKEL (reference sequence). The CDR3 spells CASSQDGGSGNTIYF. The CDR3 DNA sequence: TGTGCCAGCAGCCAAGATGGCGGATCTGGAAACACCATATATTTT.

The chain has TRBV11-2 and TRBJ1-3, with no clear D. The CDR3 contains 12 residues. Germline V gene sequence: CDR1 SGHAT, CDR2 FQNNGV. With 5 bases removed from V and 3 bases from J, the gap between germline ends came to 5 bases. DNA of the CDR3: TGTGCCAGCAGCATGAGTGGAAACACCATATATTTT. Its protein product is CASSMSGNTIYF.

J is TRBJ1-1 and V is TRBV7-2, with D unclear. Germline CDR1 and CDR2: SGHTA and FQGNSA. Trimming took off 1 base at V and 1 base at J, with 10 bases between the two ends. The CDR3 is 15 residues long. CDR3 region: CASSLVGRWNTEAFF. As DNA, the CDR3 is TGTGCCAGCAGCTTAGTGGGCAGATGGAACACTGAAGCTTTCTTT. Full variable domain (outside the CDR3, taken from reference TRBV7-2 and TRBJ1-1): GAGVSQSPSNKVTEKGKDVELRCDPISGHTALYWYRQSLGQGLEFLIYFQGNSAPDKSGLPSDRFSAERTGGSVSTLTIQRTQQEDSAVYLCASSLVGRWNTEAFFGQGTRLTVV.